This TCR beta chain was retrieved from a study of blood T cell repertoires in COVID-19. Study context: Collection of acute and convalescent COVID-19 samples took place in the United States, Italy and Spain. PBMCs, B-cell-depleted T cells, or T cells were the source of the cDNA or gDNA that made up the material.

In the study's own analysis: Reference gene primer amplification yielded estimated nucleated cell counts. Generated by immunoSEQ multiplex PCR, the TCRdb table keeps only in-frame clones and is missing some. For V, J and clone size, that table is used; D and trimming come from the DNA. The profile covers around 140,000 clones, with over 75% appearing a single time and around 1.9% taken by the ten largest. Germline trimming cut 2 bases from V and 2 bases from J; bases unmatched to any gene: 8. CDR1 and CDR2 from the germline V gene are GTSNPN and SVGIG (reference sequence). This CDR3 is built from 15 residues.

This TCR was recovered from a man between 65 and 85 years old with acute or convalescent COVID-19. The sequencing sample was made of peripheral blood. The chain has TRBV30 and TRBJ2-7; 8 bases match TRBD1. The CDR3: CAWSYEDRATYEQYF. The CDR3 nucleotides are TGTGCCTGGAGTTATGAGGACAGGGCGACCTACGAGCAGTACTTC.